Listed below are T cell receptor beta chains from one sample, sequenced in a study of beta chain features in type 1 diabetes. Sequencing was performed with immunoSEQ multiplex PCR; in TCRdb, only in-frame clones are kept and a portion is missing. There are under 300,000 clones in the sample; around 15% occur only once, and roughly 0.08% lies in the top ten. The specimen was naive CD4+ T cells from blood. Receptors were obtained from a man younger than 40 with type 1 diabetes. Each CDR3 is given without its conserved first and last residue. The order of the fields is V gene, CDR3 length, J gene, CDR3 protein.

TRBV9	12	TRBJ2-7	ASSSGTGAYEQY
TRBV6-6	14	TRBJ2-7	ASSGGLAGPTYEQY
TRBV28	11	TRBJ1-1	ASRKPGNTEAF
TRBV29-1	11	TRBJ1-1	SAQQGNSAEAF
TRBV5-1	14	TRBJ2-1	ASSYGLAGSYNEQF
TRBV18	9	TRBJ2-1	ASSPLREQF
TRBV5-1	11	TRBJ1-1	ASSLMTGLEAF
TRBV7-2	13	TRBJ2-7	ASSSLAGGPYEQY
TRBV5-1	11	TRBJ2-7	ASTGGRDDEQY
TRBV29-1	11	TRBJ2-3	SVRPGQTDTQY
TRBV29-1	12	TRBJ1-5	SVGQGGGNQPQH
TRBV11-2	16	TRBJ2-6	ASSLRDRGPSGANVLT
TRBV5-1	13	TRBJ2-5	ASSLYVGTQETQY
TRBV9	12	TRBJ2-3	ASSVAAGSDTQY
TRBV10-3	10	TRBJ2-7	AISETTPEQY
TRBV2	14	TRBJ2-5	ASRWGPSLRAETQY
TRBV2	9	TRBJ2-3	ASSYTDTQY
TRBV5-1	17	TRBJ2-3	ASSSAGTSGSLGTDTQY
TRBV9	12	TRBJ2-5	ASSGGKSGTTQY
TRBV7-2	11	TRBJ2-1	ASGISLGGEQF
TRBV6-1	11	TRBJ2-3	ASSEGGGMPQY
TRBV7-2	12	TRBJ2-1	ASSLDGAYNEQF
TRBV29-1	9	TRBJ2-3	SADLGDTQY
TRBV7-2	12	TRBJ2-7	ASRWDTSSYEQY
TRBV29-1	12	TRBJ1-3	SVDRQGLGNTIY
TRBV27	11	TRBJ2-5	ASSFKAGETQY
TRBV30	9	TRBJ1-2	ACTGQDGYT
TRBV2	13	TRBJ1-2	ASRLRQGENYGYT
TRBV7-9	14	TRBJ2-3	ASSLGRAGDTDTQY